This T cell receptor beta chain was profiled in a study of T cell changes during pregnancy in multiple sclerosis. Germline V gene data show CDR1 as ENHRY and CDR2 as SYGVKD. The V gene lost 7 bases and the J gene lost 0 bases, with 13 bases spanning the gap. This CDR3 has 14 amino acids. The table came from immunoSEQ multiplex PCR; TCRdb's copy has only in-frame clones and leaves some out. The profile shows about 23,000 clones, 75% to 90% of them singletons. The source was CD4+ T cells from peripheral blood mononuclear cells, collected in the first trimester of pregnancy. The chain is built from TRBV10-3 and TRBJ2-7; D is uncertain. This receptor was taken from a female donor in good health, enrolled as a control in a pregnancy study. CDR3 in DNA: TGTGCCATCACCTCGGGTGTGAGCTCCTACGAGCAGTACTTC. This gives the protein CAITSGVSSYEQYF.